Listed below are T cell receptor beta chains from one sample, sequenced in a study of cytotoxic CD8 clonotypes in ibrutinib-treated CLL. TCRdb's copy holds only in-frame clones and misses some; the assay was immunoSEQ multiplex PCR. This table holds about 50,000 clones, over 65% found once. Sample: PBMCs, taken after 24 months of ibrutinib treatment. The receptor source for this set is a human donor with chronic lymphocytic leukemia. The conserved cysteine and the conserved F or W are not part of the CDR3 here. Each record gives: J gene, V gene, CDR3 protein.

TRBJ2-2	TRBV7-2	ASSLLSPGELF
TRBJ2-1	TRBV18	ASSLSTHEQF
TRBJ2-7	TRBV29-1	SIRGGHEQY
TRBJ2-1	TRBV11-2	ASSPAGTSGANEQF
TRBJ1-5	TRBV13	ASSLGGREGQPQH
TRBJ2-4	TRBV25-1	ASRGGAGDIQY
TRBJ2-2	TRBV6-5	ASSYFGQGRGGELF
TRBJ2-1	TRBV19	ASSYSGGTTNEQF
TRBJ1-1	TRBV19	ASRDTEAF
TRBJ2-6	TRBV19	ASLGQVDSGANVLT